A single sample gave rise to the 10 T cell receptor beta chains below, sequenced in a study of cytomegalovirus exposure and HLA in healthy donors. The PCR made use of 60 Vbeta and 13 Jbeta primers. The data were produced by immunoSEQ multiplex PCR, yet TCRdb's version contains in-frame clones alone and is incomplete. Here the sample spans around 150,000 clones, approximately 81% being singletons. Specimen: PBMCs. These receptors were taken from a young man in good health and CMV-seronegative.

In its sample, this clone was seen a few times. The chain is built from TRBV18 and TRBJ1-3; D call uncertain. The length of the CDR3 is 17 residues. CDR1 and CDR2 (germline): KGHSH, LQKENI. Trimming took off 6 bases at V and 0 bases at J, with 18 bases between the two ends. CDR3 region: CASSREAPLLSGNTIYF. CDR3 coding DNA: TGTGCCAGCTCCCGGGAGGCGCCTCTACTCTCTGGAAACACCATATATTTT.

The chain employs TRBV30 and TRBJ2-7; 10 nucleotides line up with TRBD1. The V segment lost 1 base and the J segment 5 bases; nucleotides outside the gene matches: 2. The CDR3 totals 13 residues. CDR1 is GTSNPN and CDR2 is SVGIG in the germline V gene (reference sequence). For the CDR3, the DNA is TGTGCCTGGAGTGGGGACAGGGGCCACGAGCAGTACTTC. It encodes CAWSGDRGHEQYF.

V is TRBV7-3 and J is TRBJ2-2, with D unclear. Germline CDR1 is SGHTA and CDR2 is FQGTGA. The V end was cut by 8 bases, the J end by 2 bases, with 6 bases between. This CDR3 region has 12 residues. As DNA, the CDR3 is TGTGCCAGCGGCCGAAACACCGGGGAGCTGTTTTTT. Its protein is CASGRNTGELFF.

The chain is built from TRBV10-3 and TRBJ1-2; TRBD1 agrees at 7 bases. V was clipped by 8 bases and J by 4 bases; unmatched bases: 7. The CDR3 extends over 13 amino acids. The germline gives CDR1 ENHRY, CDR2 SYGVKD. CDR3 in DNA: TGTGCCATCCGGGACAGTGGGGTCTATGGCTACACCTTC. It translates to CAIRDSGVYGYTF.

The rearrangement uses TRBV7-3 and TRBJ2-5; D possibly corresponds to TRBD1 (6 bases). The CDR3 loop spans 15 amino acids. The V and J ends lost 1 base and 4 bases respectively, with 13 bases between them. Germline CDR1 and CDR2: SGHTA and FQGTGA. CDR3 in amino acids: CASSLRGHWGETQYF. Written as DNA, the CDR3 is TGTGCCAGCAGCTTAAGGGGACATTGGGGAGAGACCCAGTACTTC.

The chain combines TRBV10-3 with TRBJ1-1; D is unresolved. CDR1 ENHRY and CDR2 SYGVKD come from the germline V gene. The CDR3 runs to 13 residues. With 3 bases removed from V and 3 bases from J, the gap between germline ends came to 8 bases. The CDR3 spells CAISERGDTEAFF. In nucleotides, the CDR3 is TGTGCCATCAGTGAAAGAGGTGACACTGAAGCTTTCTTT.

The chain links TRBV5-5 to TRBJ2-7, with TRBD2 matching over 9 bases. The V gene end was trimmed by 2 bases and the J gene end by 1 base; junction bases not matched to a gene: 4. This CDR3 spans 15 amino acids. The germline CDR1 and CDR2 sequences are SGHKS and YYEKEE (reference sequence). The CDR3 sequence is CASSLAGGRSYEQYF. CDR3 sequence (DNA): TGTGCCAGCAGCTTAGCGGGGGGCCGTTCCTACGAGCAGTACTTC.

V and J are TRBV7-9 and TRBJ2-3; 8 positions agree with TRBD2. CDR3 size: 15 residues. Unmatched junction bases numbered 9, after V lost 5 bases and J lost 5 bases. Germline values: CDR1 SEHNR, CDR2 FQNEAQ (reference sequence). CDR3 DNA: TGTGCCAGCAGCCAGTACAGCCTAGCGGGAGATACGCAGTATTTT. Its translation: CASSQYSLAGDTQYF.

The chain combines TRBV19 with TRBJ2-7; 7 bases match TRBD1. The CDR3 is 14 amino acids. The ends lost 4 bases at V and 2 bases at J; junction bases unmatched: 5. From germline, CDR1 is LNHDA and CDR2 SQIVND (reference sequence). This CDR3 is CASSKDRRPYEQYF. CDR3 nucleotides: TGTGCCAGTAGTAAGGACAGGCGACCCTACGAGCAGTACTTC.

As concerns this clone: The junction and the germline gene differ at one end; a read error may be behind it. The chain is built from TRBV28 and TRBJ2-7; D unclear. The germline V gene has CDR1 MDHEN and CDR2 SYDVKM. This CDR3 region has 13 residues. In DNA, the CDR3 is TGTGCCAGCAGTTCGCCGGTGAGCTACGAGCGGTACTTC. It translates to CASSSPVSYERYF.